This T cell receptor beta chain was documented in a study of regulatory T cells in long-lasting Graves disease. Overall study findings and caveats: Public clonotype sharing was higher in persistent than newly diagnosed patients. Accuracy might have suffered from few samples. Persistent disease preferred TRBV28, TRBJ1-2 and TRBJ2-5; new disease, TRBV20-1 and TRBJ2-1.

Many counts were recorded for this clonotype. Its antigen is as yet unknown. V gave up 6 bases and J gave up 0 bases, with 15 bases separating them. The CDR3 runs 16 residues. Arm-PCR of CDR3 regions and iRepertoire HTBI primers were used to build TCR beta libraries. Each CDR3 protein gets one entry after TCRdb re-called the multiplex PCR reads with MiXCR. The sample holds 300,000 to 400,000 distinct CDR3 sequences; approximately 15% are singletons and the top ten take roughly 27%. This sample's time point: newly diagnosed GD, antithyroid drugs for less than 3 months. There was RNA extracted from PBMCs, and the TCR library was made from it. These data were also reused for a study on T cells in Graves' hyperthyroidism and ophthalmopathy. That work adds: Each diagnosis drew on symptoms, thyroxine, TRAb, thyroid ultrasound and orbital computed tomography findings.

The sample was peripheral blood mononuclear cells (PBMCs), taken at new diagnosis, from a patient treated with antithyroid drugs. The receptor's source is a man in his forties or fifties with Graves disease. The chain employs TRBV12-3 or TRBV12-4 and TRBJ1-3; unclear D gene. CDR3 sequence: CASRRTVGSSGNTIYF. The CDR3 region has the DNA TGTGCCAGCAGACGTACCGTTGGAAGCTCTGGAAACACCATATATTTT.